This TCR beta chain was identified in a study of control samples from healthy donors and cancer patients. V shed 1 base and J 3 bases; nucleotides not matched to a gene: 5. Germline V gene data show CDR1 as MGHRA and CDR2 as YSYEKL. This CDR3 contains 15 residues. Some clones are missing from TCRdb's copy, which holds only in-frame ones; the method was immunoSEQ multiplex PCR. The sample yields some 130,000 clones, about 95% seen once. The sequenced material came from blood. This chain connects TRBV4-1 to TRBJ2-7, with 8 bases identical to TRBD2. This clonotype was obtained from a man aged 25 to 40 in good health. The DNA of the CDR3 is TGCGCCAGCAGCCAAGTTTCGGCGGGGGGCTACGAGCAGTACTTC. It translates to CASSQVSAGGYEQYF.